The 3 T cell receptor beta chains below come from one sample, sequenced in a study of tumor and adjacent non-tumor tissue in lung cancer. Three rounds of nested PCR, following a modified ARM-PCR protocol, produced the TCRbeta library. TCRdb recomputed calls from the multiplex PCR reads with MiXCR, one row per CDR3 protein. The table records 90,000 to 100,000 distinct CDR3 sequences, roughly 80% of them present only once. The template was RNA from unsorted bulk tissue. Distant lung tissue was collected more than 3 cm away from the tumor edge. Sequencing was performed on distant non-tumor lung tissue. Receptors were obtained from a man between 60 and 75 years old with small cell lung cancer.

This clonotype was seen a single time. The CDR3 ends on some other residue instead of the conserved phenylalanine or tryptophan, so this is likely a read error. The limits of the CDR3 on the DNA are not certain, so only TCRdb's listed CDR3 is given. V and J are TRBV12-3 or TRBV12-4 and TRBJ1-1. The CDR3 adds up to 11 amino acids, both ends counted. CDR3 protein: CASSYWGEAFL.

Points on this clonotype: One base away lies a much larger clone, so this may be a sequencing read error. The rearrangement links TRBV5-6 to TRBJ2-5; D possibly matches TRBD1 or TRBD2 (5 bases each). Germline CDR1 SGHDT, CDR2 YYEEEE. The CDR3 is made up of 15 amino acids. Trimming left V 2 bases short and J 4 bases short, with 15 bases between. The CDR3 DNA reads TGTGCCAGCAGCTTCCTGGACGGGGCGCGAGAGACCCAGTACTTC. It encodes CASSFLDGARETQYF.

On this clonotype: The conserved phenylalanine or tryptophan is not found at the CDR3 terminus, so this likely reflects a read error. The chain joins TRBV4-1 to TRBJ1-5; D not certain. V was shortened by 0 bases and J by 7 bases, with 22 bases between the two germline ends. CDR3 length: 18 amino acids. Germline V lookup: CDR1 MGHRA, CDR2 YSYEKL. CDR3 sequence: CASSQEASRALLNQPQHL. CDR3 DNA: TGCGCCAGCAGCCAAGAAGCCTCCCGGGCCCTTCTCAACCAGCCCCAGCATTTA.